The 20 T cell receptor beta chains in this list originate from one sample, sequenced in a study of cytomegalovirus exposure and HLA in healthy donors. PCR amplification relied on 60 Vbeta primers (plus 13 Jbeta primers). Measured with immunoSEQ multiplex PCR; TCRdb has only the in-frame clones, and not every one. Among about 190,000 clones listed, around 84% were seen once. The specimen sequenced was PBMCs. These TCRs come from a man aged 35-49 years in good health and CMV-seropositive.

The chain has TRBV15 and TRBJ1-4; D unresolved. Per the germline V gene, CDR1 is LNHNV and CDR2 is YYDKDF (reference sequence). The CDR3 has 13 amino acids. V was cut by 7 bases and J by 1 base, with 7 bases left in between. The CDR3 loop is CATTTGTNEKLFF. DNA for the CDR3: TGTGCCACCACGACGGGAACTAATGAAAAACTGTTTTTT.

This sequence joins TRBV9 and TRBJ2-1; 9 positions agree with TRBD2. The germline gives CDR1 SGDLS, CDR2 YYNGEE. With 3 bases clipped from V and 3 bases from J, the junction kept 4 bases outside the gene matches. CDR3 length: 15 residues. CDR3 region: CASSGSGGSYNEQFF. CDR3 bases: TGTGCCAGCAGCGGTAGCGGGGGTAGCTACAATGAGCAGTTCTTC.

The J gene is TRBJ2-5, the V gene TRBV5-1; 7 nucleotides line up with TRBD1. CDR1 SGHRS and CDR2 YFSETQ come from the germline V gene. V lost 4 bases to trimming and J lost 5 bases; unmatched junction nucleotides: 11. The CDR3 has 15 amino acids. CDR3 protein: CASSPGQLGRETQYF. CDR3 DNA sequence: TGCGCCAGCAGCCCGGGACAGTTGGGGCGGGAGACCCAGTACTTC.

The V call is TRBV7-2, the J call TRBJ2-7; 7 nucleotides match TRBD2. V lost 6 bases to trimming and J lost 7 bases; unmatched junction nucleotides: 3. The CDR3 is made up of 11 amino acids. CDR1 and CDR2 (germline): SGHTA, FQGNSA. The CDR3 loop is CASSTGGEQYF. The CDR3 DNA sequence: TGTGCCAGCAGTACCGGGGGGGAGCAGTACTTC.

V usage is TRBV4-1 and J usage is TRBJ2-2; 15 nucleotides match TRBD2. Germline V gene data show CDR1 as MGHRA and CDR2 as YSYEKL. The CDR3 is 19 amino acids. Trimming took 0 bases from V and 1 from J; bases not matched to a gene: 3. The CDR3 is CASSQEGLAGGMNTGELFF. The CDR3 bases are TGCGCCAGCAGCCAAGAGGGACTAGCGGGGGGCATGAACACCGGGGAGCTGTTTTTT.

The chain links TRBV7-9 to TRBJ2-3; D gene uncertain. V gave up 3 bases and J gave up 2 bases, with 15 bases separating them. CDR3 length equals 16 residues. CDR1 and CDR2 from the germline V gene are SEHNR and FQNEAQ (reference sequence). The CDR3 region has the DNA TGTGCCAGCAGCTTGGAGCTCTGGCGTAACACAGATACGCAGTATTTT. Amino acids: CASSLELWRNTDTQYF.

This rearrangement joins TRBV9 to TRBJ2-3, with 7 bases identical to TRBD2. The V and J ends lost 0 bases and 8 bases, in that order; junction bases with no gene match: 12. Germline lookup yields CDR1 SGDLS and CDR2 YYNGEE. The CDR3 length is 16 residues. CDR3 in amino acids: CASSVASQAGGGTQYF. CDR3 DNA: TGTGCCAGCAGCGTAGCTAGTCAGGCGGGCGGGGGTACGCAGTATTTT.

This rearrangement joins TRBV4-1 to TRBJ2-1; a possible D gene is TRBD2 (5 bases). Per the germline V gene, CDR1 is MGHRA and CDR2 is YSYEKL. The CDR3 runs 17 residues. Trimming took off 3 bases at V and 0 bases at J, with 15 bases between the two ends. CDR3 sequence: CASSQSGRRSSYNEQFF. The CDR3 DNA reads TGCGCCAGCAGCCAGTCCGGGCGGAGGAGCTCCTACAATGAGCAGTTCTTC.

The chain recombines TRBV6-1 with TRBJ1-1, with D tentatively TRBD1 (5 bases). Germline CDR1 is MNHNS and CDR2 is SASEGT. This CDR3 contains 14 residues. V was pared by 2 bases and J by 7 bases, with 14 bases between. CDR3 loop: CASSESWARVEAFF. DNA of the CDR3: TGTGCCAGCAGTGAAAGTTGGGCCAGGGTTGAAGCTTTCTTT.

CDR3: CASSPDTYNEQFF. CDR3 bases: TGTGCCAGCAGCCCCGACACATACAATGAGCAGTTCTTC. The chain uses TRBV7-3 and TRBJ2-1; D unclear. This CDR3 has 13 residues. V dropped 5 bases and J dropped 4 bases, with 9 bases sitting between them. Germline CDR1 SGHTA, CDR2 FQGTGA. Together with reference TRBV7-3 and TRBJ2-1, the CDR3 gives the full variable domain: GAGVSQTPSNKVTEKGKYVELRCDPISGHTALYWYRQSLGQGPEFLIYFQGTGAADDSGLPNDRFFAVRPEGSVSTLKIQRTERGDSAVYLCASSPDTYNEQFFGPGTRLTVL.

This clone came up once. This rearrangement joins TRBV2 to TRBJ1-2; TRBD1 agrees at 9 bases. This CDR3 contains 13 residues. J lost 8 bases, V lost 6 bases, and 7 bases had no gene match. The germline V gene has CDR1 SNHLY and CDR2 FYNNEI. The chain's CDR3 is CASSEQGAGGYTF. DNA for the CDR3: TGTGCCAGCAGCGAACAGGGGGCTGGAGGCTACACCTTC.

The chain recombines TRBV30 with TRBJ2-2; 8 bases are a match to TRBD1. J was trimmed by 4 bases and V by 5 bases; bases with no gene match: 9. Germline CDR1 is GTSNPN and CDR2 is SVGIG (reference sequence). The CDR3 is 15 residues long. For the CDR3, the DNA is TGTGCCTGGGGGATCTTGACAGGGGTCACCGGGGAGCTGTTTTTT. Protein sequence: CAWGILTGVTGELFF.

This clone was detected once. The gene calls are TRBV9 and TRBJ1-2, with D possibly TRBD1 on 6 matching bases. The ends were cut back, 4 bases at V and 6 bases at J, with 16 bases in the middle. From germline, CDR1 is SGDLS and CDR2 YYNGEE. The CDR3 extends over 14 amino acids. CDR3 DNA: TGTGCCAGCAGCCTATCGACAGGTAGCCATGGCTACACCTTC. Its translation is CASSLSTGSHGYTF. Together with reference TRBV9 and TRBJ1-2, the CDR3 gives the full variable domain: DSGVTQTPKHLITATGQRVTLRCSPRSGDLSVYWYQQSLDQGLQFLIQYYNGEERAKGNILERFSAQQFPDLHSELNLSSLELGDSALYFCASSLSTGSHGYTFGSGTRLTVV.

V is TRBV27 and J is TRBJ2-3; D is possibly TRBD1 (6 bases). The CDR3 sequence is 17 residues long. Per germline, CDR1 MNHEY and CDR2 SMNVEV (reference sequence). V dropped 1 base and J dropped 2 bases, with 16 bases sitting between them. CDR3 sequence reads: CASSLLGATGSTDTQYF. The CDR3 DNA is TGTGCCAGCAGTTTATTGGGCGCGACAGGTTCCACAGATACGCAGTATTTT.

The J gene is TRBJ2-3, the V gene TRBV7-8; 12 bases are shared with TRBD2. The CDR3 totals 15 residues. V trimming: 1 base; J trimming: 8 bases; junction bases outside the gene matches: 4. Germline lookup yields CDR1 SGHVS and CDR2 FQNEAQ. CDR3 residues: CASSLGLAGEGTQYF. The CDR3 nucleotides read TGTGCCAGCAGCTTAGGACTAGCGGGAGAAGGTACGCAGTATTTT.

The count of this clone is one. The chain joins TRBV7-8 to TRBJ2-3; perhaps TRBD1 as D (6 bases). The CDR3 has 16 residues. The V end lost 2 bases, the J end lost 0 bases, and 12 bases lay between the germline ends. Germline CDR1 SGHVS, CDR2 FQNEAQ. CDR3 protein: CASSLTPGASTDTQYF. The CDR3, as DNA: TGTGCCAGCAGCTTAACCCCAGGGGCTAGCACAGATACGCAGTATTTT.

DNA of the CDR3: TGTGCCAGTAGTATAGTAGCCGGGTCGAGCTCCTATAATTCACCCCTCCACTTT. It translates to CASSIVAGSSSYNSPLHF. The chain recombines TRBV19 with TRBJ1-6; D is ambiguous. The CDR3 extends over 18 amino acids. Germline values: CDR1 LNHDA, CDR2 SQIVND (reference sequence). Trimming cost V 1 base and J 0 bases, with 13 bases left between them.

DNA for the CDR3: TGTGCCAGCAGCTTCGGCACCCTAGCTAACTATGGCTACACCTTC. It is translated as CASSFGTLANYGYTF. The chain has TRBV5-6 and TRBJ1-2; D remains ambiguous. The V gene's germline CDR1 is SGHDT and CDR2 YYEEEE. Trimming pared 2 bases from V and 0 bases from J, leaving 11 bases between. This CDR3 is 15 amino acids long.

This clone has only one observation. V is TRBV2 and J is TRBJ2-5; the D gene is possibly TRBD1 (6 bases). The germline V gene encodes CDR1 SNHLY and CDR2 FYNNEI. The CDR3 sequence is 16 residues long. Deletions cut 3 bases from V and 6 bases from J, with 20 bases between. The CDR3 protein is CASSDLRGPGLKTQYF. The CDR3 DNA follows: TGTGCCAGCAGTGACCTCAGGGGACCAGGTTTAAAGACCCAGTACTTC.

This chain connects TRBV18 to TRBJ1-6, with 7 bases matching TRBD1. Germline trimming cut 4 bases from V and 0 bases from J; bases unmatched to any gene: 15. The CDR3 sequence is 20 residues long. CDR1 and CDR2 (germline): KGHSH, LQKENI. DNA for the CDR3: TGTGCCAGCTCACGTACCGGACAGGCCCTCTTTGGCTCCTATAATTCACCCCTCCACTTT. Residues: CASSRTGQALFGSYNSPLHF.